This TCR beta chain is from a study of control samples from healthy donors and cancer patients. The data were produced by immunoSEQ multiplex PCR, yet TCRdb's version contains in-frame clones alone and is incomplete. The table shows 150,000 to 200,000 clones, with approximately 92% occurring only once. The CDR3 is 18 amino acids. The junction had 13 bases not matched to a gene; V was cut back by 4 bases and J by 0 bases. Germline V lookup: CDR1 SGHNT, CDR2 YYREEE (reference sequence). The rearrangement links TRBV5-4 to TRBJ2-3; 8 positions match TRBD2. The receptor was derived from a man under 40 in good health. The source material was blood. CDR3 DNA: TGTGCCAGCAGCCCGAGCGGGAGAGGAGAAACTAGCACAGATACGCAGTATTTT. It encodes CASSPSGRGETSTDTQYF. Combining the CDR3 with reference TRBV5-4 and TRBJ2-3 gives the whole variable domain ETGVTQSPTHLIKTRGQQVTLRCSSQSGHNTVSWYQQALGQGPQFIFQYYREEENGRGNFPPRFSGLQFPNYSSELNVNALELDDSALYLCASSPSGRGETSTDTQYFGPGTRLTVL.